This TCR beta chain was captured by sequencing in a study of T cell responses to AZD1222 COVID-19 vaccine. About the research overall: Second-dose intervals near 4 or 12 weeks were combined.

Notes on the study in general: Along spike, vaccine-associated CD4 TCRs were found throughout, with dominance at 160-218 and 743-854. The number of AZD1222 recipients seropositive at baseline was only 6 or 7.

Sequencing was performed with immunoSEQ multiplex PCR; in TCRdb, only in-frame clones are kept and a portion is missing. Here the sample spans fewer than 130,000 clones, around 81% being singletons. V lost 2 bases, J lost 0 bases, and 6 bases stayed unmatched. CDR3 length equals 16 residues. CDR1 MNHEY and CDR2 SVGAGI come from the germline V gene. As for this clone: The antigen is not known.

The source of this sequence is an adult in good health. This chain links TRBV6-5 with TRBJ1-1, with TRBD1 matching 7 bases. The sample was peripheral blood, taken on day 0 of AZD1222 vaccination. The CDR3 sequence: CASSYDRAGMNTEAFF. The CDR3 nucleotides are TGTGCCAGCAGTTACGACAGGGCGGGAATGAACACTGAAGCTTTCTTT.